A selection of T cell receptor beta chains follows, all from one sample in a study of cytomegalovirus exposure and HLA in healthy donors. Assay used: immunoSEQ multiplex PCR; TCRdb lists only in-frame clones, some missing. This listing includes roughly 90,000 clones. The specimen sequenced was PBMCs. Receptors were obtained from a man aged 50-59 years in good health and CMV-seropositive. Both conserved end residues are part of each CDR3. A D gene is named only where the DNA matches it firmly.

d_call	j_call	v_call	cdr3_aa	cdr3_nt
TRBD1	TRBJ1-5	TRBV14	CASSDTGDQHQHF	TGTGCCAGCAGCGATACAGGGGATCAGCACCAGCATTTT
NA	TRBJ2-3	TRBV6-5	CASSTRGVRDTQYF	TGTGCCAGCAGTACCAGGGGGGTAAGAGATACGCAGTATTTT
NA	TRBJ2-2	TRBV11-2	CASSLERRGTSTGELFF	TGTGCCAGCAGCTTAGAGCGGAGAGGAACGTCCACCGGGGAGCTGTTTTTT
TRBD1	TRBJ1-1	TRBV29-1	CSVRGQGETEAFF	TGCAGCGTTCGAGGACAGGGAGAAACTGAAGCTTTCTTT
TRBD1	TRBJ1-1	TRBV18	CASSPDRGSREAFF	TGTGCCAGCTCCCCGGACAGGGGGAGTCGTGAAGCTTTCTTT
TRBD1	TRBJ2-2	TRBV29-1	CSVEIGSAGGGELFF	TGCAGCGTTGAAATTGGCAGTGCAGGGGGCGGGGAGCTGTTTTTT
TRBD1	TRBJ1-4	TRBV5-4	CASSHRDRGLEKLFF	TGTGCCAGCAGCCACCGGGACAGGGGCTTAGAAAAACTGTTTTTT
NA	TRBJ1-2	TRBV5-6	CASRRSSGYTF	TGTGCCAGCAGGAGGAGTTCTGGCTACACCTTC
NA	TRBJ2-5	TRBV30	CAWTTGETQYF	TGTGCCTGGACTACCGGGGAGACCCAGTACTTC
NA	TRBJ1-5	TRBV9	CASSPGHYSNQPQHF	TGTGCCAGCAGCCCCGGACACTATAGCAATCAGCCCCAGCATTTT
NA	TRBJ1-2	TRBV2	CASSGLMDYGYTF	TGTGCCAGCAGTGGTCTAATGGACTATGGCTACACCTTC
TRBD1	TRBJ1-2	TRBV11-2	CASSLIPRTGDYGYTF	TGTGCCAGCAGCTTAATCCCCCGGACAGGGGACTATGGCTACACCTTC
NA	TRBJ1-1	TRBV28	CASSLPENTEAFF	TGTGCCAGCAGTTTACCAGAGAACACTGAAGCTTTCTTT
NA	TRBJ2-1	TRBV15	CATSSFGADNEQFF	TGTGCCACCAGCAGTTTCGGAGCAGACAATGAGCAGTTCTTC
TRBD1	TRBJ2-7	TRBV15	CATSRRLGQGRYEQYF	TGTGCCACCAGCCGCCGCCTGGGACAGGGGAGGTACGAGCAGTACTTC
NA	TRBJ2-7	TRBV5-5	CASSLEVGGKRQYF	TGTGCCAGCAGCTTGGAGGTGGGAGGAAAAAGGCAGTACTTC
NA	TRBJ1-5	TRBV27	CASSRLGLSEAQHF	TGTGCCAGCAGCCGACTGGGGCTTTCAGAGGCCCAGCATTTT
NA	TRBJ2-1	TRBV12-5	CASGVGSSDNEQFF	TGTGCTAGTGGGGTGGGTAGCTCCGACAATGAGCAGTTCTTC
NA	TRBJ1-1	TRBV25-1	CASSLAGVNTEAFF	TGTGCCAGCAGTTTGGCAGGCGTGAACACTGAAGCTTTCTTT
NA	TRBJ2-1	TRBV9	CASSVDGSVYNEQFF	TGTGCCAGCAGCGTAGACGGGAGCGTCTACAATGAGCAGTTCTTC
NA	TRBJ2-1	TRBV18	CASRQRADGEQFF	TGTGCCAGCCGTCAGCGAGCTGACGGTGAGCAGTTCTTC
NA	TRBJ2-7	TRBV6-5	CASSYGWTPGYEQYF	TGTGCCAGCAGTTACGGGTGGACTCCTGGCTACGAGCAGTACTTC
TRBD2	TRBJ2-3	TRBV11-2	CGSGIADTQYF	TGTGGGAGCGGGATAGCAGATACGCAGTATTTT
NA	TRBJ1-2	TRBV21-1	CASSPVGRNGYTF	TGTGCCAGCAGCCCCGTAGGGAGGAATGGCTACACCTTC